What follows are 21 T cell receptor beta chains derived from one specimen sequenced in a study of cytomegalovirus exposure and HLA in healthy donors. PCR amplification relied on 60 Vbeta primers (plus 13 Jbeta primers). Profiled with immunoSEQ multiplex PCR; TCRdb holds only in-frame clones, not every one. The sample gives around 200,000 clones, approximately 82% of which show up once; roughly 10% is in the top ten. Material: PBMCs. These TCRs come from a woman aged 50 to 65 in good health and CMV-seropositive.

This rearrangement joins TRBV4-2 to TRBJ1-1, with 8 bases aligning to TRBD1. The CDR3 runs 17 residues. The V segment lost 5 bases and the J segment 5 bases; nucleotides outside the gene matches: 16. Germline V gives CDR1 LGHNA, CDR2 YNFKEQ. In nucleotides, the CDR3 is TGTGCCAGCAGCGCTACCTCCTCAGGGGGCCCGAGGACTGAAGCTTTCTTT. Translated: CASSATSSGGPRTEAFF.

This chain links TRBV7-3 with TRBJ2-5; 7 nucleotides align to TRBD1. Germline CDR1 SGHTA, CDR2 FQGTGA. The CDR3 totals 15 residues. Germline trimming cut 2 bases from V and 5 bases from J; bases unmatched to any gene: 8. DNA of the CDR3: TGTGCCAGCAGCTTAGGGGCAGGGGGTCGGGAGACCCAGTACTTC. Encoded protein: CASSLGAGGRETQYF.

The chain carries TRBV5-1 and TRBJ2-2; TRBD1 matches 10 bases. The junction had 6 bases not matched to a gene; V was cut back by 3 bases and J by 7 bases. The CDR3 extends over 15 amino acids. Germline CDR1 and CDR2: SGHRS and YFSETQ. The CDR3 DNA sequence: TGCGCCAGCAGCTCGGGACAGGGGTACGTCGGGGAGCTGTTTTTT. This sequence encodes CASSSGQGYVGELFF.

The chain couples TRBV7-8 to TRBJ2-7, with TRBD2 matching over 7 bases. Germline trimming cut 3 bases from V and 2 bases from J; bases unmatched to any gene: 7. The CDR3 loop spans 15 amino acids. CDR1 is SGHVS, CDR2 FQNEAQ, per germline. CDR3 region: CASSFWGGDAYEQYF. CDR3 bases: TGTGCCAGCAGCTTCTGGGGGGGGGATGCCTACGAGCAGTACTTC. Full variable domain (rest looked up from reference TRBV7-8 and TRBJ2-7): GAGVSQSPRYKVAKRGQDVALRCDPISGHVSLFWYQQALGQGPEFLTYFQNEAQLDKSGLPSDRFFAERPEGSVSTLKIQRTQQEDSAVYLCASSFWGGDAYEQYFGPGTRLTVT.

The chain has TRBV2 and TRBJ2-5, with 8 bases matching TRBD1. CDR1 is SNHLY and CDR2 is FYNNEI in the germline V gene. With 6 bases clipped from V and 5 bases from J, the junction kept 8 bases outside the gene matches. CDR3 length: 14 residues. CDR3 amino acids: CASRDRAMGETQYF. DNA for the CDR3: TGTGCCAGCAGGGACAGGGCGATGGGGGAGACCCAGTACTTC.

J is TRBJ1-2 and V is TRBV6-5; D is possibly TRBD1 (5 bases). The ends were cut back, 2 bases at V and 5 bases at J, with 12 bases in the middle. In germline, CDR1 is MNHEY, CDR2 SVGAGI. This CDR3 has 14 amino acids. Here the CDR3 reads CASSYKTGTYGYTF. The CDR3 DNA sequence: TGTGCCAGCAGTTACAAGACTGGGACTTATGGCTACACCTTC.

The CDR3 DNA follows: TGTGCCAGCACCACGATGGGTAGCGGGACGAACGAGCAGTACTTC. This codes for CASTTMGSGTNEQYF. This rearrangement joins TRBV11-1 to TRBJ2-7; 8 bases fit TRBD2. Unmatched junction bases numbered 13, after V lost 7 bases and J lost 5 bases. This CDR3 has 15 amino acids. CDR1 and CDR2 (germline): SGHAT, FQDESV (reference sequence).

This chain joins TRBV7-9 and TRBJ2-5; D not resolved. The CDR3 spans 13 residues. Per germline, CDR1 SEHNR and CDR2 FQNEAQ (reference sequence). Trimming took off 1 base at V and 4 bases at J, with 7 bases between the two ends. The CDR3 loop is CASSLGPLETQYF. CDR3 bases: TGTGCCAGCAGCTTAGGGCCCTTAGAGACCCAGTACTTC.

V and J are TRBV11-2 and TRBJ2-1, with 8 bases that match TRBD2. The CDR3 extends over 16 amino acids. The junction had 9 bases not matched to a gene; V was cut back by 3 bases and J by 5 bases. The germline V gene encodes CDR1 SGHAT and CDR2 FQNNGV. The CDR3 DNA is TGTGCCAGCAGCTTTTCCCGGGGGGGGCGGAACAATGAGCAGTTCTTC. This translates into CASSFSRGGRNNEQFF.

V usage is TRBV7-6 and J usage is TRBJ1-1, with a possible D match to TRBD1 (5 bases). V was pared by 3 bases and J by 1 base, with 15 bases between. The CDR3 has 16 residues. The germline gives CDR1 SGHVS, CDR2 FNYEAQ. This CDR3 reads CASSLYGAGGNTEAFF. As DNA, the CDR3 is TGTGCCAGCAGCTTGTACGGGGCGGGGGGGAACACTGAAGCTTTCTTT.

The chain has TRBV6-6 and TRBJ1-1, with TRBD1 as a possible D gene (6 bases). Trimming removed 2 bases at V and 3 bases at J, with 13 bases between. The CDR3 totals 15 residues. The V gene's germline CDR1 is MNHNY and CDR2 SVGAGI (reference sequence). As DNA, the CDR3 is TGTGCCAGCAGTTACCGAGAAACAGGGTACACTGAAGCTTTCTTT. Protein product: CASSYRETGYTEAFF.

This chain links TRBV5-1 with TRBJ1-1; 8 nucleotides match TRBD1. The CDR3 spans 15 residues. Germline V CDR1 and CDR2: SGHRS, YFSETQ. Trimming cost V 0 bases and J 4 bases; bases outside gene matches: 5. The CDR3 nucleotides read TGCGCCAGCAGCTTGGGGGCAGGGGGCTTCACTGAAGCTTTCTTT. This translates into CASSLGAGGFTEAFF.

J is TRBJ2-5 and V is TRBV2; possibly TRBD2 for D (6 bases). The germline CDR1 and CDR2 sequences are SNHLY and FYNNEI. The CDR3 sequence is 15 residues long. Deletions cut 8 bases from V and 1 base from J, with 17 bases between. Here the CDR3 reads CASGAGSGVQETQYF. The CDR3 bases are TGTGCCAGCGGCGCCGGTAGCGGCGTCCAAGAGACCCAGTACTTC. Drawing the rest from reference TRBV2 and TRBJ2-5, the complete variable domain is EPEVTQTPSHQVTQMGQEVILRCVPISNHLYFYWYRQILGQKVEFLVSFYNNEISEKSEIFDDQFSVERPDGSNFTLKIRSTKLEDSAMYFCASGAGSGVQETQYFGPGTRLLVL.

This chain uses TRBV2 with TRBJ2-2, with TRBD2 matching 9 bases. Trimming took 6 bases from V and 4 from J; bases not matched to a gene: 6. This CDR3 is 15 amino acids long. Germline V gene sequence: CDR1 SNHLY, CDR2 FYNNEI. The CDR3 reads CASRELAGITGELFF. The DNA for the CDR3 is TGTGCCAGCAGGGAACTAGCGGGCATCACCGGGGAGCTGTTTTTT. Together with reference TRBV2 and TRBJ2-2, the CDR3 gives the full variable domain: EPEVTQTPSHQVTQMGQEVILRCVPISNHLYFYWYRQILGQKVEFLVSFYNNEISEKSEIFDDQFSVERPDGSNFTLKIRSTKLEDSAMYFCASRELAGITGELFFGEGSRLTVL.

This chain links TRBV19 with TRBJ1-3, with a possible D match to TRBD1 (6 bases). Trimming pared 5 bases from V and 2 bases from J, leaving 13 bases between. CDR1 is LNHDA and CDR2 is SQIVND in the germline V gene (reference sequence). CDR3 length: 15 amino acids. The CDR3 is CASSPTGRAGNTIYF. The DNA for the CDR3 is TGTGCCAGTAGTCCGACAGGCCGGGCTGGAAACACCATATATTTT.

CDR3 sequence reads: CASSPGQPNSPLHF. The CDR3 region has the DNA TGCGCCAGCAGTCCGGGACAGCCTAATTCACCCCTCCACTTT. V and J are TRBV10-1 and TRBJ1-6; 7 bases map to TRBD1. Per the germline V gene, CDR1 is WNHNN and CDR2 is SYGVQD (reference sequence). V dropped 5 bases and J dropped 6; count of bases not matched to a gene: 4. The CDR3 runs to 14 residues.

This clone was counted a single time. Other DNA sequences of this sample code for an identical CDR3. This chain links TRBV7-2 with TRBJ2-5; TRBD1 might be the D (6 bases). The germline gives CDR1 SGHTA, CDR2 FQGNSA. The CDR3 covers 14 residues. Trimming took 0 bases from V and 5 from J, leaving 10 bases between them. The CDR3: CASSLAGAGETQYF. CDR3 bases: TGTGCCAGCAGCTTAGCGGGGGCCGGGGAGACCCAGTACTTC.

The chain combines TRBV29-1 with TRBJ1-2; D unresolved. V lost 5 bases and J lost 8, with 6 bases in between. The CDR3 totals 9 residues. Germline lookup yields CDR1 SQVTM and CDR2 ANQGSEA. CDR3 residues: CSVTEGYTF. Written as DNA, the CDR3 is TGCAGCGTTACGGAGGGCTACACCTTC. The full variable domain, with the rest looked up from reference TRBV29-1 and TRBJ1-2, is SAVISQKPSRDICQRGTSLTIQCQVDSQVTMMFWYRQQPGQSLTLIATANQGSEATYESGFVIDKFPISRPNLTFSTLTVSNMSPEDSSIYLCSVTEGYTFGSGTRLTVV.

The V call is TRBV20-1, the J call TRBJ2-5, with D possibly TRBD1 on 8 matching bases. The CDR3 length is 11 residues. The germline gives CDR1 DFQATT, CDR2 SNEGSKA (reference sequence). The CDR3 nucleotides are TGCAGAGCACAGGGGGGGGAGACCCAGTACTTC. Translation gives CRAQGGETQYF.

The chain is built from TRBV6-5 and TRBJ2-3; possibly TRBD1 for D (5 bases). V was shortened by 6 bases and J by 6 bases, with 16 bases between the two germline ends. The germline V gene has CDR1 MNHEY and CDR2 SVGAGI. The CDR3 totals 14 residues. The CDR3 DNA sequence: TGTGCCAGCAGATCCGAAAAGGGGATTGATACGCAGTATTTT. Translation gives CASRSEKGIDTQYF.

The V gene is TRBV9, the J gene TRBJ2-3, with TRBD2 matching 8 bases. V lost 0 bases, J lost 3 bases, and 6 bases stayed unmatched. Germline V lookup: CDR1 SGDLS, CDR2 YYNGEE. The length of the CDR3 is 16 residues. The CDR3 DNA sequence: TGTGCCAGCAGCGTAGTCGGGGGGGCCGGAACAGATACGCAGTATTTT. The encoded protein is CASSVVGGAGTDTQYF.